Listed here are 8 T cell receptor beta chains from one sample, sequenced in a study of blood T cell repertoires in COVID-19. Here immunoSEQ multiplex PCR was the method, and the copy in TCRdb shows in-frame clones only, minus some. Of under 300,000 clones listed, approximately 86% are singletons. The sample comprised PBMCs or T cells enriched from blood (not recorded which). The receptors originated from a woman younger than 45 with acute COVID-19.

The V gene is TRBV19, the J gene TRBJ1-5, with TRBD1 matching 7 bases. The germline gives CDR1 LNHDA, CDR2 SQIVND (reference sequence). V lost 5 bases to trimming and J lost 4 bases; unmatched junction nucleotides: 5. This CDR3 comprises 14 residues. CDR3 sequence: CASSADRMNQPQHF. The CDR3 bases are TGTGCCAGTAGTGCGGACAGGATGAATCAGCCCCAGCATTTT.

This clone appeared a few times. The V and J genes are TRBV7-5 and TRBJ2-1; the tabulated D call, TRBD2, remains unverified against the DNA. TRBV7-5 is termed a pseudogene. The CDR3 runs to 12 residues. In DNA, the CDR3 is TGTGCCAGAAGACCCGCGGGATATGGTCGGTTCTTC. Encoded protein: CARRPAGYGRFF.

The chain carries TRBV6-5 and TRBJ2-7; TRBD1 agrees at 9 bases. The CDR3 loop spans 15 amino acids. Germline CDR1 MNHEY, CDR2 SVGAGI. V gave up 6 bases and J gave up 4 bases; unmatched junction bases: 10. The CDR3 DNA sequence: TGTGCCAGCAGGGGCGGACAGGGGAATGGGTACGAGCAGTACTTC. As protein: CASRGGQGNGYEQYF.

The chain joins TRBV25-1 to TRBJ1-2; D is ambiguous. Germline lookup yields CDR1 MGHDK and CDR2 SYGVNS. CDR3 length: 15 amino acids. V gave up 0 bases and J gave up 6 bases, with 14 bases separating them. CDR3 residues: CASSEYIEVGDGYTF. Here the CDR3 DNA reads TGTGCCAGCAGTGAATATATCGAGGTCGGGGATGGCTACACCTTC.

Concerning this clone: This sample also contains other DNA sequences that code for the same CDR3. The rearrangement links TRBV9 to TRBJ2-7; D remains ambiguous. The V end lost 0 bases, the J end lost 0 bases, and 7 bases lay between the germline ends. The CDR3 runs 14 residues. Per germline, CDR1 SGDLS and CDR2 YYNGEE. CDR3: CASSVASSSYEQYF. CDR3 DNA sequence: TGTGCCAGCAGCGTAGCGTCCAGCTCCTACGAGCAGTACTTC.

V is TRBV28 and J is TRBJ1-5; the D gene is possibly TRBD1 (6 bases). This CDR3 has 14 residues. Looked up from germline, CDR1 is MDHEN and CDR2 is SYDVKM. V gave up 10 bases and J gave up 1 base, with 14 bases separating them. CDR3 nucleotide sequence: TGTGCCACTAAAACAGGGCACAGCAATCAGCCCCAGCATTTT. Encoded protein: CATKTGHSNQPQHF.

This chain connects TRBV19 to TRBJ1-2; D perhaps matches TRBD1 (6 bases). This CDR3 spans 20 amino acids. V lost 7 bases to trimming and J lost 6 bases, with 36 bases between them. Germline values: CDR1 LNHDA, CDR2 SQIVND (reference sequence). This CDR3 reads CASTSLPQGQGLTLSHGYTF. The CDR3 DNA reads as TGTGCCAGTACATCCCTACCACAGGGCCAGGGCCTGACATTGTCTCATGGCTACACCTTC.

The chain couples TRBV7-9 to TRBJ2-5, with TRBD1 matching over 7 bases. The CDR3 has 16 amino acids. The trim removed 5 bases at V and 4 bases at J, leaving 13 bases unmatched. Germline V gene sequence: CDR1 SEHNR, CDR2 FQNEAQ (reference sequence). The CDR3 here is CASSPLDRVVAETQYF. In DNA, the CDR3 is TGTGCCAGCAGCCCACTCGACAGGGTCGTGGCAGAGACCCAGTACTTC.